Each of the 16 T cell receptor beta chains below was sequenced from the same sample in a study of blood T cell repertoires in COVID-19 (dated by TCRdb to 2018 to 2021). Libraries were prepared through the immunoSEQ multiplex PCR assay. TCRdb mirrors the immuneACCESS table, restricted to in-frame sequences. Some clones are absent from its copies; in checked studies, under half trace to an unresolved V gene, and the reason for the others is unknown. The sample table shows roughly 63,000 clones, and 79% are seen once. Together, the top ten hold 32% of the sample. Sequenced sample: peripheral blood. The receptors shown here come from a human donor in a cohort sampled during active COVID-19.

The rearrangement links TRBV27 to TRBJ2-1, with TRBD1 identical over 11 bases. This CDR3 is 14 amino acids long. Germline CDR1 and CDR2: MNHEY and SMNVEV (reference sequence). With 5 bases clipped from V and 8 bases from J, the junction kept 5 bases outside the gene matches. The CDR3 sequence: CASSRTGGWDEQFF. CDR3 DNA: TGTGCCAGCAGTCGGACAGGGGGCTGGGATGAGCAGTTCTTC.

V usage is TRBV9 and J usage is TRBJ1-1; TRBD1 matches 8 bases. This CDR3 has 18 amino acids. The ends lost 2 bases at V and 5 bases at J; junction bases unmatched: 17. The germline V gene has CDR1 SGDLS and CDR2 YYNGEE. CDR3: CASSVSSGTGPQGTEAFF. CDR3 coding DNA: TGTGCCAGCAGCGTCTCGTCCGGGACAGGCCCACAAGGGACTGAAGCTTTCTTT.

The rearrangement links TRBV5-6 to TRBJ2-7; 11 nucleotides match TRBD2. This CDR3 is 14 amino acids long. The V gene's germline CDR1 is SGHDT and CDR2 YYEEEE. Trimming at V came to 4 bases and at J to 3 bases, leaving 3 bases not matched to a gene. CDR3 DNA sequence: TGTGCCAGCAGCACGGGACTAGCGGACTACGAGCAGTACTTC. Its translation: CASSTGLADYEQYF.

J is TRBJ2-2 and V is TRBV5-1; D possibly corresponds to TRBD2 (5 bases). V was clipped by 0 bases and J by 4 bases, with 13 bases between them. The CDR3 has 16 amino acids. The germline V gene has CDR1 SGHRS and CDR2 YFSETQ. The CDR3 bases are TGCGCCAGCAGCTTGGATGGATGGCGGGTCACCGGGGAGCTGTTTTTT. Its protein is CASSLDGWRVTGELFF.

The table lists this clone with a few counts. This chain uses TRBV12-5 with TRBJ2-6, with TRBD1 as a possible D gene (5 bases). V was shortened by 3 bases and J by 4 bases, with 10 bases between the two germline ends. The CDR3 extends over 15 amino acids. Germline V gives CDR1 LGHNT, CDR2 FRNRAP. CDR3 sequence (DNA): TGTGCTAGTGGTTTAGGGGCGGCGGGGGCCAACGTCCTGACTTTC. It is translated as CASGLGAAGANVLTF.

The chain recombines TRBV6-1 with TRBJ2-7; D uncertain. CDR1 MNHNS and CDR2 SASEGT come from the germline V gene. This CDR3 has 12 amino acids. The V end lost 2 bases, the J end lost 6 bases, and 8 bases lay between the germline ends. CDR3: CASSERFGEQYF. CDR3 in DNA: TGTGCCAGCAGTGAAAGATTCGGCGAGCAGTACTTC.

This chain uses TRBV4-3 with TRBJ1-2; tentatively, D is TRBD1 (6 bases). Per germline, CDR1 LGHNA and CDR2 YSLEER. CDR3 size: 15 residues. The V gene lost 1 base and the J gene lost 7 bases, with 16 bases spanning the gap. This CDR3 is CASSQAGQGKSGYTF. The CDR3 DNA follows: TGCGCCAGCAGCCAAGCTGGGCAGGGGAAGAGTGGCTACACCTTC.

J is TRBJ2-7 and V is TRBV5-4; no clear D gene. V lost 2 bases and J lost 6, with 6 bases in between. The CDR3 is made up of 11 amino acids. CDR1 is SGHNT, CDR2 YYREEE, per germline (reference sequence). CDR3 residues: CASSLAGEQYF. The DNA of the CDR3 is TGTGCCAGCAGCTTAGCCGGCGAGCAGTACTTC.

DNA of the CDR3: TGTGCCAGCAGCTTAGGCCTAGGAAGTTATCTACCCAGCTCCTATAATTCACCCCTCCACTTT. It codes for CASSLGLGSYLPSSYNSPLHF. The genes are TRBV7-8 and TRBJ1-6; no clear D. The V gene's germline CDR1 is SGHVS and CDR2 FQNEAQ. The CDR3 has 21 amino acids. The V end lost 1 base, the J end lost 0 bases, and 22 bases lay between the germline ends.

This clone was recorded a few times. The chain recombines TRBV7-8 with TRBJ2-7; D may be TRBD2 (5 bases). Trimming shortened V by 1 base and J by 5 bases, and 12 bases separated the two germline ends. The CDR3 sequence is 14 residues long. Per the germline V gene, CDR1 is SGHVS and CDR2 is FQNEAQ. CDR3 nucleotides: TGTGCCAGCAGCTTAGTGCTGAACGGGAACGAGCAGTACTTC. This sequence encodes CASSLVLNGNEQYF.

The genes are TRBV19 and TRBJ2-7, with 7 bases lining up with TRBD2. The length of the CDR3 is 15 residues. Germline lookup yields CDR1 LNHDA and CDR2 SQIVND (reference sequence). The V segment lost 5 bases and the J segment 4 bases; nucleotides outside the gene matches: 11. The CDR3 protein is CASSPQAGRTYEQYF. The CDR3 coding sequence is TGTGCCAGTAGTCCTCAAGCGGGGAGGACATACGAGCAGTACTTC.

The V gene is TRBV7-3, the J gene TRBJ2-3, with TRBD1 identical over 9 bases. Germline assignment: CDR1 SGHTA and CDR2 FQGTGA. The CDR3 extends over 14 amino acids. Trimming took 4 bases from V and 5 from J; bases not matched to a gene: 4. The CDR3 loop is CASSSTGGVDTQYF. In DNA form, the CDR3 reads TGTGCCAGCAGCTCCACAGGGGGCGTAGATACGCAGTATTTT.

The chain is built from TRBV3-1 (or the pseudogene TRBV3-2) and TRBJ1-1; weak D call: TRBD1 (6 bases). The CDR3 loop spans 13 amino acids. Per the germline V gene, CDR1 is LGHDT and CDR2 is YNNKEL (reference sequence). Between the trimmed V and J ends, which lost 6 bases and 4 bases, there was a span of 12 bases. The CDR3 spells CASRAQGTTEAFF. The CDR3 DNA reads as TGTGCCAGCAGAGCTCAGGGGACCACTGAAGCTTTCTTT.

The V call is TRBV29-1, the J call TRBJ2-7; 7 bases fit TRBD1. Trimming took 4 bases from V and 2 from J; bases not matched to a gene: 2. Germline V gene sequence: CDR1 SQVTM, CDR2 ANQGSEA. The CDR3 totals 12 residues. CDR3 region: CSVAGTAYEQYF. The CDR3 region has the DNA TGCAGCGTTGCAGGGACAGCCTACGAGCAGTACTTC.

The chain is built from TRBV6-5 and TRBJ1-6; 10 nucleotides line up with TRBD1. After removal of 8 bases from V and 7 bases from J, the junction contained 8 bases not matched to a gene. CDR1 and CDR2 (germline): MNHEY, SVGAGI. The CDR3 loop spans 15 amino acids. The CDR3 here is CASQRQGATNSPLHF. CDR3 bases: TGTGCCAGCCAGAGACAGGGGGCTACCAATTCACCCCTCCACTTT.

This clone was recorded only once. The V gene is TRBV18, the J gene TRBJ2-2; TRBD1 might be the D (6 bases). Between the trimmed V and J ends, which lost 3 bases and 7 bases, there was a span of 18 bases. In germline, CDR1 is KGHSH, CDR2 LQKENI. The CDR3 has 16 residues. The chain's CDR3 is CASSPADRRNVGELFF. CDR3 sequence (DNA): TGTGCCAGCTCACCCGCGGACAGACGTAATGTCGGGGAGCTGTTTTTT.